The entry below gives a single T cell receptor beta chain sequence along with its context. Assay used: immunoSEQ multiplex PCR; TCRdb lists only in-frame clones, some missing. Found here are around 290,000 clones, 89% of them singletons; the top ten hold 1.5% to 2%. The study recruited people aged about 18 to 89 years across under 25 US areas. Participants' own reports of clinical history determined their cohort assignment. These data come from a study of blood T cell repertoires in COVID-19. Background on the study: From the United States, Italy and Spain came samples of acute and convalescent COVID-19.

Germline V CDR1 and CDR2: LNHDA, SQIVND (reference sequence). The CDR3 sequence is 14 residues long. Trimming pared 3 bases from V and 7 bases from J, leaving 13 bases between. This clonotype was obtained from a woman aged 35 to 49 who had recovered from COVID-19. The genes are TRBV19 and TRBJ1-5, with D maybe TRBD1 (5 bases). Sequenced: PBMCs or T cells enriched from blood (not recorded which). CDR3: CASSIRGDRQPQHF. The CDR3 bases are TGTGCCAGTAGTATCCGGGGGGATAGGCAGCCCCAGCATTTT.